This TCR beta chain emerged from a study of OX40 agonist ivuxolimab in advanced cancers. Looking at the study overall: Dose-escalation patients suffered from hepatocellular carcinoma, melanoma, renal cell or head and neck cancer. Of the participants, under 50% had some prior anti-PD-1, anti-PD-L1 or anti-CTLA-4 therapy, which was allowed. Findings and limits, study-wide: Not determined was the antigen specificity of the expanded peripheral T cells. In the 0.1 to 3.0 mg/kg range, CD4+ and CD8+ blood T cells had expanded clonally by week 6.

Method: immunoSEQ multiplex PCR; TCRdb's copy keeps in-frame clones and lacks some. The sample consists of some 64,000 clones, around 90% of them appearing once. For this clone: Its antigen is not known.

Germline CDR1 KGHSH, CDR2 LQKENI. Trimming took 3 bases from V and 1 from J, leaving 3 bases between them. The CDR3 length is 13 residues. The chain employs TRBV18 and TRBJ2-2; no firm D call. The sample was CD4+ or CD8+ T cells sorted from blood, taken in a trial of the OX40 agonist ivuxolimab. The TCR sequence derives from an adult with an advanced solid tumor such as melanoma, head and neck, liver or kidney cancer. The CDR3 region is CASSPGNTGELFF. The CDR3 DNA sequence: TGTGCCAGCTCACCGGGGAACACCGGGGAGCTGTTTTTT. The variable domain in full, completed from reference TRBV18 and TRBJ2-2, reads NAGVMQNPRHLVRRRGQEARLRCSPMKGHSHVYWYRQLPEEGLKFMVYLQKENIIDESGMPKERFSAEFPKEGPSILRIQQVVRGDSAAYFCASSPGNTGELFFGEGSRLTVL.